The 21 T cell receptor beta chains listed next were all sequenced from one sample in a study of read filtering for tumor transcriptome and immune sequencing. From about 400 ng of RNA, a library with molecular barcoded alpha/delta and beta/gamma adaptors was made. TCRdb recomputed calls from the reads with MiXCR, one row per CDR3 protein. The data contain around 130,000 distinct CDR3 sequences, around 13% of them singletons. The sample comprised a population of CD138-negative cells sorted from bone marrow. Source of these receptors: a donor over 35 with multiple myeloma.

Details on this clonotype: A much more abundant neighbour one base away suggests this may be a read error. The gene calls are TRBV11-2 and TRBJ1-1; 8 nucleotides align to TRBD1. The CDR3 runs to 13 residues. CDR1 SGHAT and CDR2 FQNNGV come from the germline V gene. The CDR3 spells CASSWTGRTEASF. CDR3 bases: TGTGCCAGCAGCTGGACAGGGAGAACTGAAGCTTCCTTT.

The sample holds a few counts of this clonotype. J is TRBJ2-5 and V is TRBV3-1, with D possibly TRBD2 on 6 matching bases. The CDR3 runs to 13 residues. V lost 4 bases to trimming and J lost 5 bases, with 11 bases between them. CDR1 and CDR2 from the germline V gene are LGHDT and YNNKEL (reference sequence). Here the CDR3 reads CASSPGVWETQYF. CDR3 nucleotide sequence: TGTGCCAGCAGCCCGGGAGTTTGGGAGACCCAGTACTTC.

There are a few counts of this clonotype. This rearrangement joins TRBV21-1 to TRBJ2-3; no check of the table's D call, TRBD2, against the DNA was made. TRBV21-1 is assigned pseudogene status. The CDR3 has 19 residues. Here the CDR3 DNA reads TGTGCCAGCAGCAAAGAAAGCGACCTCAAAGCGGGAGGACCAGATACGCAGTATTTT. Protein: CASSKESDLKAGGPDTQYF.

V is TRBV19 and J is TRBJ2-3; TRBD2 matches at 7 bases. This CDR3 spans 19 amino acids. Trimming removed 3 bases from V and 1 base from J; junction bases left unmatched: 16. Per germline, CDR1 LNHDA and CDR2 SQIVND (reference sequence). CDR3 nucleotide sequence: TGTGCCAGTAGTATTACGGTGTCAGGGCGGGAGTTGGGCACAGATACGCAGTATTTT. It yields the protein CASSITVSGRELGTDTQYF.

Many counts were recorded for this clonotype. This chain connects TRBV7-9 to TRBJ2-3; D not certain. The germline gives CDR1 SEHNR, CDR2 FQNEAQ (reference sequence). The CDR3 has 11 residues. The V and J ends lost 5 bases and 6 bases respectively, with 6 bases between them. This CDR3 is CASSHKDTQYF. CDR3 bases: TGTGCCAGCAGCCATAAGGATACGCAGTATTTT. Drawing the rest from reference TRBV7-9 and TRBJ2-3, the complete variable domain is DTGVSQNPRHKITKRGQNVTFRCDPISEHNRLYWYRQTLGQGPEFLTYFQNEAQLEKSRLLSDRFSAERPKGSFSTLEIQRTEQGDSAMYLCASSHKDTQYFGPGTRLTVL.

This clonotype was detected ten times or more. One end of the junction does not line up with germline, which may come from a read error. This chain links TRBV29-1 with TRBJ2-4; tentatively, D is TRBD1 (5 bases). The CDR3 runs 13 residues. Germline V gives CDR1 SQVTM, CDR2 ANQGSEA. The CDR3 DNA reads TGCAGCGTGGAAGGGGAAGCCAAAAACATTCAGTACTTC. Protein product: CSVEGEAKNIQYF. Based on the CDR3 plus reference TRBV29-1 and TRBJ2-4, the full variable domain is SAVISQKPSRDICQRGTSLTIQCQVDSQVTMMFWYRQQPGQSLTLIATANQGSEATYESGFVIDKFPISRPNLTFSTLTVSNMSPEDSSIYLCSVEGEAKNIQYFGAGTRLSVL.

Only a few counts were recorded for this clonotype. This sequence joins TRBV7-3 and TRBJ2-1, with D uncertain. Per germline, CDR1 SGHTA and CDR2 FQGTGA. With 5 bases removed from V and 8 bases from J, the gap between germline ends came to 10 bases. This CDR3 region has 12 residues. CDR3 protein: CASSQRGHEQFF. CDR3 bases: TGTGCCAGCAGCCAAAGAGGTCATGAGCAGTTCTTC.

This clonotype came up many times. V gene TRBV30 combines with J gene TRBJ1-2, with D maybe TRBD1 (5 bases). The V and J ends lost 7 bases and 4 bases respectively, with 13 bases between them. The CDR3 is 12 amino acids. Germline lookup yields CDR1 GTSNPN and CDR2 SVGIG (reference sequence). The CDR3, as DNA: TGTGCCTTGGGGCCAGGGACCTATGGCTACACCTTC. Amino acid sequence: CALGPGTYGYTF.

There are a few counts of this clonotype. The chain is built from TRBV10-3 and TRBJ2-6, with 10 bases that match TRBD1. The CDR3 spans 16 residues. CDR1 is ENHRY and CDR2 is SYGVKD in the germline V gene. Losses at the gene ends were 4 bases for V and 2 bases for J; bases not matched to a gene: 2. CDR3 amino acids: CAISGDRGPGANVLTF. Here the CDR3 DNA reads TGTGCCATCAGTGGAGACAGGGGGCCTGGGGCCAACGTCCTGACTTTC.

This clonotype was recorded at least ten times. A read error may be the cause here, since a much bigger clone is one base away. The rearrangement joins TRBV20-1 to TRBJ2-1, with 9 bases lining up with TRBD1. CDR3 length: 16 residues. With V trimmed by 4 bases and J by 8 bases, 15 bases remained unmatched. Germline CDR1 DFQATT, CDR2 SNEGSKA (reference sequence). Here the CDR3 reads CSAKVPPGQGLHEQFF. In DNA, the CDR3 is TGCAGTGCTAAGGTTCCACCGGGACAGGGCCTACATGAGCAGTTCTTC.

In this sample, this clonotype turned up many times. The chain uses TRBV7-3 and TRBJ1-2; no firm D call. V was trimmed by 2 bases and J by 4 bases, leaving 11 bases between them. From germline, CDR1 is SGHTA and CDR2 FQGTGA. This CDR3 has 14 amino acids. The CDR3 is CASSLDGDGYGYTF. For the CDR3, the DNA is TGTGCCAGCAGCTTAGATGGCGACGGCTATGGCTACACCTTC.

A word on this clonotype: It may be a read error: a sequence one base away is much more abundant. A read error is likely, as this CDR3 ends without the conserved phenylalanine or tryptophan. The chain has TRBV7-9 and TRBJ2-3, with D perhaps matching TRBD2 (5 bases). This CDR3 has 17 residues. Germline V CDR1 and CDR2: SEHNR, FQNEAQ (reference sequence). The V end was cut by 4 bases, the J end by 5 bases, with 22 bases between. Here the CDR3 DNA reads TGTGCCAGCAGCTCCGCTCGGACTCTACACGTGGGAGATACGCAGTATTCT. Protein product: CASSSARTLHVGDTQYS.

At least ten counts were recorded for this clonotype. This sequence joins TRBV7-9 and TRBJ2-7; 11 nucleotides agree with TRBD1. The CDR3 extends over 15 amino acids. Germline V gene sequence: CDR1 SEHNR, CDR2 FQNEAQ (reference sequence). The ends lost 5 bases at V and 4 bases at J; junction bases unmatched: 7. This CDR3 reads CASSPGQGAIYEQYF. DNA of the CDR3: TGTGCCAGCAGCCCCGGACAGGGGGCAATTTACGAGCAGTACTTC.

In this sample, this clonotype turned up many times. The chain carries TRBV12-3 or TRBV12-4 and TRBJ2-1; D unclear. The germline V and J ends were trimmed by 3 bases and 9 bases, with 6 bases remaining between them. The CDR3 loop spans 11 amino acids. The CDR3 protein is CASSFRLEQFF. CDR3 DNA sequence: TGTGCCAGCAGTTTTAGACTTGAGCAGTTCTTC.

The genes are TRBV6-6 and TRBJ1-4, with D tentatively TRBD1 (6 bases). CDR1 is MNHNY and CDR2 is SVGAGI in the germline V gene (reference sequence). CDR3 length equals 13 residues. The V end lost 5 bases, the J end lost 13 bases, and 17 bases lay between the germline ends. The DNA for the CDR3 is TGTGCCAGCAGTGAAAGCCACGGGGGCTTACTGTTTTTT. Residues: CASSESHGGLLFF.

The rearrangement joins TRBV20-1 to TRBJ2-1; 9 positions agree with TRBD2. The CDR3 covers 15 residues. Germline trimming cut 2 bases from V and 6 bases from J; bases unmatched to any gene: 8. CDR1 DFQATT and CDR2 SNEGSKA come from the germline V gene (reference sequence). In DNA, the CDR3 is TGCAGTGCTAGAACTGCGGGAGGGCCCCTCAATGAGCAGTTCTTC. It is translated as CSARTAGGPLNEQFF.

This clonotype was observed many times. This chain connects TRBV28 to TRBJ2-3; no clear D. The germline V gene encodes CDR1 MDHEN and CDR2 SYDVKM. V dropped 3 bases and J dropped 0 bases, with 4 bases sitting between them. CDR3 length: 13 residues. CDR3 in DNA: TGTGCCAGCAGTTTGGTTAGCACAGATACGCAGTATTTT. Protein sequence: CASSLVSTDTQYF.

This clonotype was recorded a few times. One base away lies a much larger clone, so this may be a sequencing read error. The chain recombines TRBV29-1 with TRBJ1-1; D call uncertain. Per germline, CDR1 SQVTM and CDR2 ANQGSEA. This CDR3 has 12 residues. This CDR3 reads CSVEAPSGQASF. The CDR3 DNA is TGCAGCGTTGAAGCCCCGAGCGGGCAAGCTTCCTTT.

This clonotype has a count of ten or more. The chain uses TRBV3-1 and TRBJ2-7; no reliable D call. V was trimmed by 0 bases and J by 3 bases, leaving 18 bases between them. Germline V gene lookup returns CDR1 LGHDT and CDR2 YNNKEL (reference sequence). This CDR3 contains 17 residues. In DNA, the CDR3 is TGTGCCAGCAGCCAAGAGGGGTTGTTGGGTCTCCTCTACGAGCAGTACTTC. Protein: CASSQEGLLGLLYEQYF.

This clonotype was detected many times. The CDR3 is CSAFPTSGSREQYF. The CDR3 bases are TGCAGTGCTTTCCCGACTAGCGGGAGCAGGGAGCAGTACTTC. The V and J genes are TRBV20-1 and TRBJ2-7; 12 nucleotides match TRBD2. CDR1 DFQATT and CDR2 SNEGSKA come from the germline V gene (reference sequence). The CDR3 is 14 amino acids. V lost 5 bases to trimming and J lost 7 bases; unmatched junction nucleotides: 9.

This clonotype was seen at least ten times. The J gene is TRBJ2-7, the V gene TRBV20-1; 8 bases match TRBD1. The ends lost 4 bases at V and 2 bases at J; junction bases unmatched: 7. Germline lookup yields CDR1 DFQATT and CDR2 SNEGSKA (reference sequence). The CDR3 consists of 14 residues. As DNA, the CDR3 is TGCAGTGCTACCGGACAGGGCGGCCCCTACGAGCAGTACTTC. It encodes CSATGQGGPYEQYF.